This entry describes one T cell receptor (beta chain). This clonotype was observed at least ten times. Its recognized antigen is unknown. The record has no base qualities; no much larger clone is one base away. These data are taken from a study of CD8 T cells in ankylosing spondylitis (dated by TCRdb to 2015 to 2018). Regarding the research as a whole: To find TCR variants linked to disease, the study profiled T cell receptor beta repertoires in ankylosing spondylitis patients and healthy donors. The whole study cohort included over a hundred healthy donors and about two dozen ankylosing spondylitis patients. Samples of peripheral blood were taken, and for ankylosing spondylitis patients, synovial fluid was collected as well.

The run used an Illumina HiSeq 2500. Quantitative 5'-RACE with molecular barcodes was used to prepare TCR beta libraries. As for the original processing: To identify disease-linked TCR variants, a new computational method was used, one built on a probabilistic model of VDJ rearrangement. The public reads were reanalyzed by TCRdb: fastp trimming at Q25, MiXCR alignment, in-frame beta chains only. Rows merge per CDR3 protein into single entries with the most common DNA and genes. The V and J calls were not made by the authors but by TCRdb's processing. Present in this sample are 750,000 to 850,000 distinct CDR3 sequences, 10% to 15% of which were seen just once. Roughly 0.51% of the sample belongs to the ten largest clones. At the junction V is shortened by 4 bases and J by 4 bases, with 16 bases in between. The CDR3 has 15 amino acids, counting the end cysteine and phenylalanine. CDR3 DNA is the only sequence kept; it has 45 bases, read in frame from the first base.

Results and caveats for the whole study, not just this receptor: The disease-linked clones had a CD8+ phenotype and were found at relatively low frequencies in peripheral blood. Some motif variants had previously been reported in the synovial fluid and blood of reactive arthritis patients, which suggests shared mechanisms of disease initiation. The disease-linked clones were reported to be significantly enriched in matched synovial fluid samples from ankylosing spondylitis patients. Blood from ankylosing spondylitis patients appeared to be characterized by a TCR beta motif made up of 8 or 9 highly homologous amino acid variants.

This receptor was obtained from a male donor with ankylosing spondylitis. Sequenced: blood, either unsorted or a sorted T cell fraction (not recorded which). The V gene is TRBV12-3 or TRBV12-4 and the J gene is TRBJ1-1, with no confidently assigned D gene. DNA sequence: TGTGCCAGCAGTTCGTGGGAGGTCGATGGCACTGAAGCTTTCTTT. Its translation reads: CASSSWEVDGTEAFF.